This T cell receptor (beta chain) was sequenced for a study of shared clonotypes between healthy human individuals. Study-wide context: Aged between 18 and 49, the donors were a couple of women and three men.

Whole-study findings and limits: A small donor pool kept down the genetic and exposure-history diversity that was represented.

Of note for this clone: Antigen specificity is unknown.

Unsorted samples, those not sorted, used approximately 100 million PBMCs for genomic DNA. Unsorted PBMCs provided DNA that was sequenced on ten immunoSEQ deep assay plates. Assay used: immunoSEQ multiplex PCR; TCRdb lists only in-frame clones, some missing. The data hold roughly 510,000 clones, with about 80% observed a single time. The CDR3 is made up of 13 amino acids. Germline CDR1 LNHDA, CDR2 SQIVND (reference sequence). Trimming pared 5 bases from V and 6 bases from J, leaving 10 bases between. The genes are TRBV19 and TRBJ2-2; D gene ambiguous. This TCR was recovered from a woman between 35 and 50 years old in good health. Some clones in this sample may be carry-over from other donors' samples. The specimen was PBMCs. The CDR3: CASSRWISGELFF. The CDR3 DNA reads TGTGCCAGTAGTCGATGGATATCCGGGGAGCTGTTTTTT.